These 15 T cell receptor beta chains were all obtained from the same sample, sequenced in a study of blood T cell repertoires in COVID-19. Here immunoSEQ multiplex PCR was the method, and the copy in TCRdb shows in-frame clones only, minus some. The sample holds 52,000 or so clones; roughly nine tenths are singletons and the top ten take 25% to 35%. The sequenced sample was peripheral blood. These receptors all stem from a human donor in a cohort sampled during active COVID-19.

The CDR3 loop is CASSLEVGVSSYNSPLHF. CDR3 sequence (DNA): TGCGCCAGCAGCTTGGAGGTAGGGGTGAGCTCCTATAATTCACCCCTCCACTTT. The chain joins TRBV5-1 to TRBJ1-6; TRBD1 is a possible D gene (5 bases). With 0 bases removed from V and 0 bases from J, the gap between germline ends came to 13 bases. Per the germline V gene, CDR1 is SGHRS and CDR2 is YFSETQ. The CDR3 extends over 18 amino acids. The entire variable domain, with the rest obtained from reference TRBV5-1 and TRBJ1-6, is as follows: KAGVTQTPRYLIKTRGQQVTLSCSPISGHRSVSWYQQTPGQGLQFLFEYFSETQRNKGNFPGRFSGRQFSNSRSEMNVSTLELGDSALYLCASSLEVGVSSYNSPLHFGNGTRLTVT.

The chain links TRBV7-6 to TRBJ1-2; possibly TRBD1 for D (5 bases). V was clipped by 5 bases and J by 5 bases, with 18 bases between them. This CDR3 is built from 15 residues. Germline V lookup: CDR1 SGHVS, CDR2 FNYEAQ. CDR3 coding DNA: TGTGCCAGCAGCCCGCAGGCAGGGAAAGGTTATGGCTACACCTTC. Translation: CASSPQAGKGYGYTF.

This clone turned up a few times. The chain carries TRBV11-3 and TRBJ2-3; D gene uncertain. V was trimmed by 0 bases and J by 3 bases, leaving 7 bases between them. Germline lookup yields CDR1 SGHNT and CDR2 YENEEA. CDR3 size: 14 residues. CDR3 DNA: TGTGCCAGCAGCTTAGAACCAGTTACAGATACGCAGTATTTT. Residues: CASSLEPVTDTQYF.

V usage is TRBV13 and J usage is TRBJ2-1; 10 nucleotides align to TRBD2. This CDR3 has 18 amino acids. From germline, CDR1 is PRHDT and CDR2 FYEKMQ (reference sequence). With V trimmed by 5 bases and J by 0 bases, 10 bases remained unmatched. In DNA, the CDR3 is TGTGCCAGCAGCACCGGGGTAGCGGGGGGTCTCTCCTACAATGAGCAGTTCTTC. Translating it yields CASSTGVAGGLSYNEQFF. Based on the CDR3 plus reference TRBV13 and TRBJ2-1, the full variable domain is AAGVIQSPRHLIKEKRETATLKCYPIPRHDTVYWYQQGPGQDPQFLISFYEKMQSDKGSIPDRFSAQQFSDYHSELNMSSLELGDSALYFCASSTGVAGGLSYNEQFFGPGTRLTVL.

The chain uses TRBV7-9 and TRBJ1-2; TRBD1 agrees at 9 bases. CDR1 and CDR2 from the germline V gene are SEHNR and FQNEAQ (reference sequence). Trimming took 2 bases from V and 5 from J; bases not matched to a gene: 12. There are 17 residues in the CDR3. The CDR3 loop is CASSLTRDRVLPYGYTF. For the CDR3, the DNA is TGTGCCAGCAGCTTAACCCGGGACAGGGTACTCCCTTATGGCTACACCTTC. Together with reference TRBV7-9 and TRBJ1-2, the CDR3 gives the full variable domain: DTGVSQNPRHKITKRGQNVTFRCDPISEHNRLYWYRQTLGQGPEFLTYFQNEAQLEKSRLLSDRFSAERPKGSFSTLEIQRTEQGDSAMYLCASSLTRDRVLPYGYTFGSGTRLTVV.

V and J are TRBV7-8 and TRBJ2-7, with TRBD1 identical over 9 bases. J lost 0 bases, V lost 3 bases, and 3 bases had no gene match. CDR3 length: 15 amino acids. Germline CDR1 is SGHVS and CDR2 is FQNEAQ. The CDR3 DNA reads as TGTGCCAGCAGCTTCCAGGGACAGGGCTCCTACGAGCAGTACTTC. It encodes CASSFQGQGSYEQYF.

CDR3 in amino acids: CASNLGAPGNTIYF. The CDR3 nucleotides are TGCGCCAGCAATTTGGGGGCGCCCGGAAACACCATATATTTT. The chain links TRBV10-2 to TRBJ1-3; weak D call: TRBD1 (6 bases). The germline V and J ends were trimmed by 7 bases and 4 bases, with 14 bases remaining between them. This CDR3 spans 14 amino acids. CDR1 and CDR2 from the germline V gene are WSHSY and SAAADI.

CDR3 DNA: TGTGCCAGCAGTTTACCCGGGTACAACACTGAAGCTTTCTTT. The encoded protein is CASSLPGYNTEAFF. This sequence joins TRBV27 and TRBJ1-1; D not certain. Germline V gene data show CDR1 as MNHEY and CDR2 as SMNVEV (reference sequence). There are 14 residues in the CDR3. V was pared by 2 bases and J by 2 bases, with 9 bases between.

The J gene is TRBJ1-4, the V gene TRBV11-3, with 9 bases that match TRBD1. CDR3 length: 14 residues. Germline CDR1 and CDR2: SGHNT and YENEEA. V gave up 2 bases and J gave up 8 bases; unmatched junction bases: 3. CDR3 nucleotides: TGTGCCAGCAGCTTAAACAGGGGGCGAGAAAAACTGTTTTTT. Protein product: CASSLNRGREKLFF. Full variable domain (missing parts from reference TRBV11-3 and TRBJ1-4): EAGVVQSPRYKIIEKKQPVAFWCNPISGHNTLYWYLQNLGQGPELLIRYENEEAVDDSQLPKDRFSAERLKGVDSTLKIQPAELGDSAVYLCASSLNRGREKLFFGSGTQLSVL.

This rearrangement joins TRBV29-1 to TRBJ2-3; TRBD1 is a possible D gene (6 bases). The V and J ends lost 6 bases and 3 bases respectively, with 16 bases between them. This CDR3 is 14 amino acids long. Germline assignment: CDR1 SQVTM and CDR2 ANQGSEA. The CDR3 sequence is CSVGGTGSTDTQYF. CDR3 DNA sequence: TGCAGCGTCGGAGGAACAGGGAGTACAGATACGCAGTATTTT.

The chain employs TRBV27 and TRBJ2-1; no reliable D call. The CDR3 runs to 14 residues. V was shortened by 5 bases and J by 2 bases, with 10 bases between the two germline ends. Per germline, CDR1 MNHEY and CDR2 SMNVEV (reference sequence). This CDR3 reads CASSLPPTYNEQFF. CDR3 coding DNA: TGTGCCAGCAGTCTACCGCCGACCTACAATGAGCAGTTCTTC.

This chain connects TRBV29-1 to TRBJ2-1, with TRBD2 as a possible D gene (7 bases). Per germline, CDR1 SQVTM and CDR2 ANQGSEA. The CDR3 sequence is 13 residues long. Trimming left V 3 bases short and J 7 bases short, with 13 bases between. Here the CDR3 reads CSVDLRGGNEQFF. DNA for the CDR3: TGCAGCGTTGATCTCAGGGGAGGGAATGAGCAGTTCTTC.

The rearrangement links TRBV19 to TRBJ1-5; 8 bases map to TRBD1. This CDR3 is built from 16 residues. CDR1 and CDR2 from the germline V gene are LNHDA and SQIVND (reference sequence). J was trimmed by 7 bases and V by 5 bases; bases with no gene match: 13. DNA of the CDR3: TGTGCCAGTAGTGACCGGACAGGGCAGGGTGGGCAGCCCCAGCATTTT. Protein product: CASSDRTGQGGQPQHF.

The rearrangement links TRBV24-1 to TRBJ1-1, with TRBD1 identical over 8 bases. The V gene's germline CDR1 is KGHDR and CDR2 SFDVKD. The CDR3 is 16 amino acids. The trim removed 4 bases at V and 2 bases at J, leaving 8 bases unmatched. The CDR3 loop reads CATSDPRQGANTEAFF. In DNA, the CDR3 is TGTGCCACCAGTGACCCTCGGCAGGGGGCCAACACTGAAGCTTTCTTT.

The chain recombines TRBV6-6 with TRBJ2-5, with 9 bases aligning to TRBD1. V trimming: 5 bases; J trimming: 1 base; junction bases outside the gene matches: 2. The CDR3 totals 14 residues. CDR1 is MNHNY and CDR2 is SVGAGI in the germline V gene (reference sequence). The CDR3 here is CASSPGQGQETQYF. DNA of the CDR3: TGTGCCAGCAGTCCGGGACAGGGCCAAGAGACCCAGTACTTC.